These T cell receptor beta chains were read from a single sample in a study of control samples from healthy donors and cancer patients. Profiling relied on immunoSEQ multiplex PCR, and the TCRdb table lists in-frame clones only, not all of them. The sample consists of 210,000 or so clones, around 93% of them appearing once. Sequenced material: blood. These receptors originate from a man aged 25-40 years in good health. Each CDR3 is given with its conserved first and last residue. Each record gives: D gene, clone size, J gene, V gene, CDR3 DNA, CDR3 protein. A D gene is named only where the DNA matches it firmly. Where a row states a size, it is once, few, many or the class of an expanded clone; other rows omit it.

. | . | TRBJ1-4 | TRBV7-2 | TGTGCCAGCAGTTTAGGGGCAGGGACTTATGAAAAACTGTTTTTT | CASSLGAGTYEKLFF
TRBD2 | . | TRBJ2-7 | TRBV6-1 | TGTGCCAGCAGTGATAGGACTAGCGGGAGGTCCTCCTACGAGCAGTACTTC | CASSDRTSGRSSYEQYF
. | . | TRBJ2-3 | TRBV3-1/TRBV3-2 | TGTGCCAGCAGCCAACGTAGCGATGGAGGTACGCAGTATTTT | CASSQRSDGGTQYF
TRBD1 | . | TRBJ2-7 | TRBV2 | TGTGCCAGCGGGACAGTATTCACCTACGAGCAGTACTTC | CASGTVFTYEQYF
TRBD2 | . | TRBJ2-3 | TRBV7-2 | TGTGCCAGCAGCCCCCGCTTAGCGGGGGGGCGGGATACGCAGTATTTT | CASSPRLAGGRDTQYF
. | . | TRBJ1-5 | TRBV6-5 | TGTGCCAGCAGTTACGACAGGACTAATCAGCCCCAGCATTTT | CASSYDRTNQPQHF
. | . | TRBJ1-2 | TRBV30 | TGTGCCTGGAACCTTAACTATGGCTACACCTTC | CAWNLNYGYTF
TRBD2 | . | TRBJ2-1 | TRBV7-8 | TGTGCCAGCAGCTTAGGTGGCGGGGGGGCCCGGAATGAGCAGTTCTTC | CASSLGGGGARNEQFF
. | . | TRBJ2-2 | TRBV7-9 | TGTGCCAGCAGCGTACAGGGTGTCACCGGGGAGCTGTTTTTT | CASSVQGVTGELFF
TRBD1 | . | TRBJ2-7 | TRBV5-1 | TGCGCCAGCAGCTTGGTCGGGACAGGGGATTTTGGCTACGAGCAGTACTTC | CASSLVGTGDFGYEQYF
TRBD2 | . | TRBJ2-3 | TRBV19 | TGTGCCAGTAGTATGGGCGGGACTAGCGGGGCATATACGCAGTATTTT | CASSMGGTSGAYTQYF
. | . | TRBJ1-5 | TRBV2 | TGTGCCAGCAGTCCCGAAGCCCAGGGAGGGCAGCCCCAGCATTTT | CASSPEAQGGQPQHF
TRBD2 | . | TRBJ2-7 | TRBV7-9 | TGTGTCAGTGGACTAGCGGGGACCTACGAGCAGTACTTC | CVSGLAGTYEQYF
. | . | TRBJ1-2 | TRBV5-6 | TGTGCCAGCCAGCGGGGGCAAGTTTATGGCTACACCTTC | CASQRGQVYGYTF
TRBD1 | . | TRBJ2-3 | TRBV25-1 | TGTGCCAGCAGTGATCTGACAGGGAGTGGAGATACGCAGTATTTT | CASSDLTGSGDTQYF
. | . | TRBJ1-1 | TRBV4-1 | TGCGCCAGCGGTTCGACAGGCCTCGACACTGAAGCTTTCTTT | CASGSTGLDTEAFF
. | . | TRBJ2-7 | TRBV4-1 | TGCGCCAGCAGCCCAAAAGCAGGGGTCAACGAGCAGTACTTC | CASSPKAGVNEQYF
TRBD1 | . | TRBJ2-2 | TRBV3-1/TRBV3-2 | TGTGCCAGCAGCCAAGGACAGGGGGCATACACCGGGGAGCTGTTTTTT | CASSQGQGAYTGELFF
. | . | TRBJ2-1 | TRBV14 | TGTGCCAGCAGCCAAGACCTACCGGAGGGCACAGGTTACAATGAGCAGTTCTTC | CASSQDLPEGTGYNEQFF
. | . | TRBJ2-7 | TRBV18 | TGTGCCAGCTCGGCTGCGGGTCCGGGTGCCTACGAGCAGTACTTC | CASSAAGPGAYEQYF
TRBD1 | . | TRBJ1-1 | TRBV10-1 | TGCGCCAGCAGAGACAGGGGTTCAACTGAAGCTTTCTTT | CASRDRGSTEAFF
TRBD2 | few | TRBJ2-3 | TRBV7-2 | TGTGCCAGCCTCGCCACGACTAGCGGTGATACGCAGTATTTT | CASLATTSGDTQYF
. | . | TRBJ2-3 | TRBV6-5 | TGTGCCAGCAGTTACGAGGGTTACACAGATACGCAGTATTTT | CASSYEGYTDTQYF
TRBD1 | . | TRBJ2-1 | TRBV11-3 | TGTGCCAGCAGCCCCCGACAGGGGCTTGGTGAGCAGTTCTTC | CASSPRQGLGEQFF
TRBD1 | . | TRBJ1-4 | TRBV27 | TGTGCCAGCAGCCGATACAGGGGTGAAAAACTGTTTTTT | CASSRYRGEKLFF
TRBD2 | . | TRBJ2-1 | TRBV18 | TGTGCCAGCTCGCCCGCGGGATTAGCGGGTGGAAATGAGCAGTTCTTC | CASSPAGLAGGNEQFF
. | . | TRBJ1-5 | TRBV27 | TGTGCCAGCAGTTCAGGCGGTTATAGCAATCAGCCCCAGCATTTT | CASSSGGYSNQPQHF
TRBD1 | . | TRBJ2-1 | TRBV6-5 | TGTGCCAGCAGTACAGGGGTTATCGATGAGCAGTTCTTC | CASSTGVIDEQFF
TRBD1 | few | TRBJ1-2 | TRBV7-9 | TGTGCCAGCAGCCCGGGACAGGGTTTAAACTATGGCTACACCTTC | CASSPGQGLNYGYTF
. | . | TRBJ1-3 | TRBV6-5 | TGTGCCAGCACTACCCCTGTAGGAAACACCATATATTTT | CASTTPVGNTIYF
. | . | TRBJ2-3 | TRBV6-6 | TGTGCCAGCAGGGCCGGGACCGCCACAGATACGCAGTATTTT | CASRAGTATDTQYF
. | . | TRBJ2-7 | TRBV21-1 | TGTGCCAGCAGCGGACTAGCGGGTCCCTACGAGCAGTACTTC | CASSGLAGPYEQYF
TRBD1 | . | TRBJ2-2 | TRBV5-1 | TGCGCCAGCAGCTTCGGGGACAGAGACACCGGGGAGCTGTTTTTT | CASSFGDRDTGELFF
. | few | TRBJ1-4 | TRBV5-6 | TGTGCCAGCAGTCTTGAACAGGGAGCTAATGAAAAACTGTTTTTT | CASSLEQGANEKLFF
. | . | TRBJ1-5 | TRBV4-1 | TGCGCCAGCAGCCTAAACCAGCATTTT | CASSLNQHF
TRBD1 | . | TRBJ1-6 | TRBV6-4 | TGTGCCAGCAGTACCACGGGACAGGGGGATTCACCCCTCCACTTT | CASSTTGQGDSPLHF
. | . | TRBJ2-3 | TRBV29-1 | TGCAGCGTTAAGGGACTCCTGGGGGATACGCAGTATTTT | CSVKGLLGDTQYF
TRBD1 | . | TRBJ2-1 | TRBV10-2 | TGCGCCAGCAAGGACAGGGCCGGGGGCCGGTACAATGAGCAGTTCTTC | CASKDRAGGRYNEQFF
TRBD2 | . | TRBJ2-2 | TRBV19 | TGTGCCGCGGGGCCGGGGGGGTGCACCGGGGAGCTGTTTTTT | CAAGPGGCTGELFF
. | . | TRBJ2-3 | TRBV5-1 | TGCGCCAGCAGCTTGGGACAGCCCCCAGATACGCAGTATTTT | CASSLGQPPDTQYF
. | . | TRBJ1-1 | TRBV29-1 | TGCAGCGTCGCGAAAATCCTACCTGGGACTGAAGCTTTCTTT | CSVAKILPGTEAFF
TRBD1 | . | TRBJ1-3 | TRBV25-1 | TGTGCCAGCGTAGGGACAGGGAACTCTGGAAACACCATATATTTT | CASVGTGNSGNTIYF
TRBD2 | . | TRBJ2-1 | TRBV3-1/TRBV3-2 | TGTGCCAGCAGCCAAGCCCCTAGCGGGGGGTCCTACAATGAGCAGTTCTTC | CASSQAPSGGSYNEQFF
. | . | TRBJ2-2 | TRBV15 | TGTGCCACCCTCATCGAGCGACATTACACCGGGGAGCTGTTTTTT | CATLIERHYTGELFF
. | . | TRBJ1-3 | TRBV7-9 | TGTGCCAGCACCACGGGGGGCGCGCGGAACACCATATATTTT | CASTTGGARNTIYF
TRBD1 | . | TRBJ1-6 | TRBV6-5 | TGTGCCAGCAGTATAACAGGGGTTAGGAATTCACCCCTCCACTTT | CASSITGVRNSPLHF
. | . | TRBJ1-5 | TRBV5-6 | TGTGCCAGCAGCTTGATCGGACACCCAAAGGAGCGAAATCAGCCCCAGCATTTT | CASSLIGHPKERNQPQHF
. | . | TRBJ1-1 | TRBV19 | TGTGCCAGTAGTTGGGGGGCGGGCACTGAAGCTTTCTTT | CASSWGAGTEAFF
. | once | TRBJ1-4 | TRBV19 | TGTGCCAGTAGCAAAGTGAGTCACCGGGGGGAAAAACTGTTTTTT | CASSKVSHRGEKLFF
. | once | TRBJ1-2 | TRBV30 | TGTGCCTGGAGTGTATCGGCACGCTATGGCTACACCTTC | CAWSVSARYGYTF
. | . | TRBJ1-1 | TRBV19 | TGTGCCAGTAGTATCAACAGGGAGAACACTGAAGCTTTCTTT | CASSINRENTEAFF